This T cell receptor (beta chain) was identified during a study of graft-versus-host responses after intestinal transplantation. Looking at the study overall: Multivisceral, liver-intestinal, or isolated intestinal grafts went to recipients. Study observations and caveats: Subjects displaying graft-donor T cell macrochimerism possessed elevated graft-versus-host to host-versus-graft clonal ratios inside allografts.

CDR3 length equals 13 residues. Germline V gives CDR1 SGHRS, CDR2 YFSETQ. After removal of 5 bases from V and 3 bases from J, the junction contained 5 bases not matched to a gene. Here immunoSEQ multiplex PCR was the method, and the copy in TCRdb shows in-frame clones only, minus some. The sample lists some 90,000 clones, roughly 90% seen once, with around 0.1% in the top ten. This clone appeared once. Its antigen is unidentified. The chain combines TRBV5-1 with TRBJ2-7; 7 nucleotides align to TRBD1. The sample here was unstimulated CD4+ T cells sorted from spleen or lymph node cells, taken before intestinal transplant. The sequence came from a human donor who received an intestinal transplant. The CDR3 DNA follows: TGCGCCAGCAGACCCGACAGGGACTACGAGCAGTACTTC. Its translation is CASRPDRDYEQYF.